This TCR beta chain is from a study of T cells expressing NK-cell markers. Study overall: The authors derived TCR beta repertoires from sorted CD3+CD56+NKG2C+, CD3+CD56+NKG2C- and CD3+CD56-NKG2C+ T cells. Seven donors tested HCMV-seropositive and one tested seronegative among the eight sequenced.

Reanalyzing the 5' RACE reads, TCRdb keeps one entry per CDR3 protein, without DNA. Its listing shows 500,000 to 600,000 distinct CDR3 sequences. The source material was blood T cells: a sorted CD56 or NKG2C T cell subset, CD4+ or CD8+ T cells, or bulk PBMC T cells (not recorded which). The receptor was derived from a man aged 18 to 35 in good health.

The CDR3 is CASSIAAWGTAEAFF. The chain couples TRBV6-4 to TRBJ1-1. From germline, CDR1 is MRHNA and CDR2 SNTAGT. The CDR3 spans 15 residues.